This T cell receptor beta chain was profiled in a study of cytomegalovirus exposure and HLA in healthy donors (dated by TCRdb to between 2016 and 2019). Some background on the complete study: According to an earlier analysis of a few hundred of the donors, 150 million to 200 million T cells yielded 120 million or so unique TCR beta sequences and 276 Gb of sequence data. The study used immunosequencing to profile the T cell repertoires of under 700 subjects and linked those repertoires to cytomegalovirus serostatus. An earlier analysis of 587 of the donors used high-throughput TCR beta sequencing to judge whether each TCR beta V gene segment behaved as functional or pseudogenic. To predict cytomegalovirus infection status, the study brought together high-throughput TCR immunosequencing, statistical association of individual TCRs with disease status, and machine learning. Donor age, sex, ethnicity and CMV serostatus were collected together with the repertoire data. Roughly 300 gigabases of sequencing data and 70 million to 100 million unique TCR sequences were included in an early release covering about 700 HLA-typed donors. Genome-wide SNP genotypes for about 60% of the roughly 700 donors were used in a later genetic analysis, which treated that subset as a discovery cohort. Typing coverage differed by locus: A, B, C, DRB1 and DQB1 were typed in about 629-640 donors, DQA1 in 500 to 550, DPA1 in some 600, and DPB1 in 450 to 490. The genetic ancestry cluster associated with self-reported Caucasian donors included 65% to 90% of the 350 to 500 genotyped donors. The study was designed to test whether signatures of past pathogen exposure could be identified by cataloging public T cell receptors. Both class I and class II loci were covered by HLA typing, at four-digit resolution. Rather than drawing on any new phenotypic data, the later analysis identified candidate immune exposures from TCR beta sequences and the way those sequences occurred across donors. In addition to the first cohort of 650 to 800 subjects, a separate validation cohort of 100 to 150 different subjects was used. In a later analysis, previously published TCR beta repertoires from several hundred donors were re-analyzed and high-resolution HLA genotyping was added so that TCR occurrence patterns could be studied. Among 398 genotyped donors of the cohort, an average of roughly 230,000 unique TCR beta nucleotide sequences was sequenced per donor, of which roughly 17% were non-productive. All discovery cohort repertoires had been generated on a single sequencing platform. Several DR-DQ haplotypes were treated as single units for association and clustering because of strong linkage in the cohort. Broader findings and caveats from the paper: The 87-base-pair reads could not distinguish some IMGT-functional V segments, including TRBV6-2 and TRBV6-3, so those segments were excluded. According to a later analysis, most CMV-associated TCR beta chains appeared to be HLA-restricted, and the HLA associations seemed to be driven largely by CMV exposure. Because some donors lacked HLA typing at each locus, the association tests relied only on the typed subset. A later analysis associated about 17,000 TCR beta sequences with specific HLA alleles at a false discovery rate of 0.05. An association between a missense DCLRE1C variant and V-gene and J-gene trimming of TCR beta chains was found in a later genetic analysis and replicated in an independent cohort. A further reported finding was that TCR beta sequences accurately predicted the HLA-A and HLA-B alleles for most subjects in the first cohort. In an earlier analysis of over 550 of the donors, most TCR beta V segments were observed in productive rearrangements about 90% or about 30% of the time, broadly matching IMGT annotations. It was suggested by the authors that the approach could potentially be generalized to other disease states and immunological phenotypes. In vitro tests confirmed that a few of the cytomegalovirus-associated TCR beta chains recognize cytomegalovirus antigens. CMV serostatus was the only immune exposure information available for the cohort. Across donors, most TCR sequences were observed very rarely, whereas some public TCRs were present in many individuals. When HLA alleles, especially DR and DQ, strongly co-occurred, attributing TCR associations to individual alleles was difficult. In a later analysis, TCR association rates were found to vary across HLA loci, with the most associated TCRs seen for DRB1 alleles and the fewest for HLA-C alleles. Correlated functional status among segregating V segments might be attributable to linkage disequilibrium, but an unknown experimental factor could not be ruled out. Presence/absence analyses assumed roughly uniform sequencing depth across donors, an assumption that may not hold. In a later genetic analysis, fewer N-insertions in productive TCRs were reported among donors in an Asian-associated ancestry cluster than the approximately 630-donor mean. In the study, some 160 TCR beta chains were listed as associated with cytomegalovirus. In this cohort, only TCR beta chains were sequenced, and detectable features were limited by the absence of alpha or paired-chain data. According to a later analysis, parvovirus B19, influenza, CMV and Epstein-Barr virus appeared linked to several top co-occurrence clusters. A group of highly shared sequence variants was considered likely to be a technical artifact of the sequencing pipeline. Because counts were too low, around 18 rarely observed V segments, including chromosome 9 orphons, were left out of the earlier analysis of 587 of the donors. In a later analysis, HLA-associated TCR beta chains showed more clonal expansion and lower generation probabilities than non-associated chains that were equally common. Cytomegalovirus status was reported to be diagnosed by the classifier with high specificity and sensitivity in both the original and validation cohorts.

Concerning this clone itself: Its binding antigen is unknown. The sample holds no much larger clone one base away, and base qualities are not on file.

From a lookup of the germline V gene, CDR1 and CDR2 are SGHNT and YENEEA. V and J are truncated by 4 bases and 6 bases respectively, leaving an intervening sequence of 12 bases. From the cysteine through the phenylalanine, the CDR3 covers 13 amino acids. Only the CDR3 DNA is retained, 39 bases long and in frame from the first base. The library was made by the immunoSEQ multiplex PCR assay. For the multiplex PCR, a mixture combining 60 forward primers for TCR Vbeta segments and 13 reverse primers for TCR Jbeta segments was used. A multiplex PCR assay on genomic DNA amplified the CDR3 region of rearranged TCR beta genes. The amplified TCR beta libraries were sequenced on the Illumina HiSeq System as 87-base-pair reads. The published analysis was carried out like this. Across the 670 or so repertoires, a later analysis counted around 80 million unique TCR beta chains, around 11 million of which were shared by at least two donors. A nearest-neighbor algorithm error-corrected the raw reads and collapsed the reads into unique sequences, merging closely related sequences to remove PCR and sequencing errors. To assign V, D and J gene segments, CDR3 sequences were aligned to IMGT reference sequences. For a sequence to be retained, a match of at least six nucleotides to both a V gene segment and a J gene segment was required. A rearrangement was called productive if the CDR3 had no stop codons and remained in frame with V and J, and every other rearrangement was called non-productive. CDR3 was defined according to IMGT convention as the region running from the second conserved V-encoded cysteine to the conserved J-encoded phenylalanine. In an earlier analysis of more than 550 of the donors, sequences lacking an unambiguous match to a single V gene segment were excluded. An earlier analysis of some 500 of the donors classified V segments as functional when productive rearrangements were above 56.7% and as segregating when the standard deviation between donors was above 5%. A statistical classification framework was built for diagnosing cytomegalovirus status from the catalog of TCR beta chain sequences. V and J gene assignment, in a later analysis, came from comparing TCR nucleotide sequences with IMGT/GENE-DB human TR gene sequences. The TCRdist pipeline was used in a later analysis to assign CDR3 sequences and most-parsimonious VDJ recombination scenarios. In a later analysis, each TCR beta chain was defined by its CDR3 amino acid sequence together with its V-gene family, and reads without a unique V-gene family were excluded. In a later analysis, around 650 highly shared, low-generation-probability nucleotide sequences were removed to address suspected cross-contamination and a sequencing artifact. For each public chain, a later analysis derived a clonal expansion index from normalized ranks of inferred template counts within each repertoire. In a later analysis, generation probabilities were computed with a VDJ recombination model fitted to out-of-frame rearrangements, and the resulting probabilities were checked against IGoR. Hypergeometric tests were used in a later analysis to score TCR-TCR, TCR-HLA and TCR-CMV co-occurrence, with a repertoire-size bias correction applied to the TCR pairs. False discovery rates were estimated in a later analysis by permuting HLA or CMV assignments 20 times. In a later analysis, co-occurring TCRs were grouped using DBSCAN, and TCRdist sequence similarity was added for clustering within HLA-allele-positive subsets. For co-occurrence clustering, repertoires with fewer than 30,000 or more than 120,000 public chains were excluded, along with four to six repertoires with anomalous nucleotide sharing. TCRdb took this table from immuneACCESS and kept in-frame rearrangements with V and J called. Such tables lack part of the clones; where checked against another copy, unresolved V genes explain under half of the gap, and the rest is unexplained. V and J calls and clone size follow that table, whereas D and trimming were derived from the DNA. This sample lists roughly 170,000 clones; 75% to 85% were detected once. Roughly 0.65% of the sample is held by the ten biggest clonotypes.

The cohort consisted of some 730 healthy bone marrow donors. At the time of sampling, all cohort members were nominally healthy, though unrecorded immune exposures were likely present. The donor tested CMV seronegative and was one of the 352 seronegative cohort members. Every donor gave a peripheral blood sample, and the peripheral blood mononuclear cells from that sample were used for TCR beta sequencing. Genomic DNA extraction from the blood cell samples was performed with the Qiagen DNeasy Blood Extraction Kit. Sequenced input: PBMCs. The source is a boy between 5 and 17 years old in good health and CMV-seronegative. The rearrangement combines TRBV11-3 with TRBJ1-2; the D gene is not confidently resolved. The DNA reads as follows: TGTGCCAGCAGCTCCCCAGTCGGGAATGGCTACACCTTC. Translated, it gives CASSSPVGNGYTF. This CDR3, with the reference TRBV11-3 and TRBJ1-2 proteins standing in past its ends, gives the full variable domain EAGVVQSPRYKIIEKKQPVAFWCNPISGHNTLYWYLQNLGQGPELLIRYENEEAVDDSQLPKDRFSAERLKGVDSTLKIQPAELGDSAVYLCASSSPVGNGYTFGSGTRLTVV.